The 14 T cell receptor beta chains below come from one sample, sequenced in a study of STAT5B mutations in CD4+ large granular lymphocyte leukemia. Sequencing used immunoSEQ multiplex PCR; TCRdb keeps in-frame clones, though not all of them. This table holds under 3,500 clones, approximately 79% found once. What was sequenced was PBMCs. These receptors originate from a woman in her seventies with CD4+ T-cell large granular lymphocyte leukemia.

V and J are TRBV6-1 and TRBJ2-5; D might be TRBD1 (6 bases). The CDR3 consists of 13 residues. CDR1 and CDR2 from the germline V gene are MNHNS and SASEGT. V was pared by 5 bases and J by 3 bases, with 10 bases between. The CDR3 sequence is CASSRQAEETQYF. The CDR3 nucleotides read TGTGCCAGCAGTAGACAGGCCGAAGAGACCCAGTACTTC.

The chain recombines TRBV7-7 with TRBJ1-4; tentative D call: TRBD1 (5 bases). The V gene's germline CDR1 is SSHAT and CDR2 FNYEAQ (reference sequence). CDR3 size: 15 residues. V was pared by 3 bases and J by 8 bases, with 16 bases between. In nucleotides, the CDR3 is TGTGCCAGCAGCTTGCGGGCCGGGCAGGGAGAAAAACTGTTTTTT. Protein product: CASSLRAGQGEKLFF.

The rearrangement links TRBV27 to TRBJ2-1; 9 bases agree with TRBD2. The ends lost 8 bases at V and 5 bases at J; junction bases unmatched: 10. The CDR3 covers 15 residues. The germline gives CDR1 MNHEY, CDR2 SMNVEV (reference sequence). The DNA for the CDR3 is TGTGCCAGCCGCTTCCGCCTAGCGGGAAACAATGAGCAGTTCTTC. Translating it yields CASRFRLAGNNEQFF.

The V gene is TRBV6-5, the J gene TRBJ1-6; TRBD1 matches 7 bases. The CDR3 consists of 16 residues. Per germline, CDR1 MNHEY and CDR2 SVGAGI. The trim removed 2 bases at V and 6 bases at J, leaving 7 bases unmatched. The CDR3 DNA is TGTGCCAGCAGTTACCAGCCGGGACAGTTTAATTCACCCCTCCACTTT. Translation gives CASSYQPGQFNSPLHF.

This sequence joins TRBV5-1 and TRBJ2-7; 7 bases map to TRBD1. V lost 2 bases, J lost 3 bases, and 5 bases stayed unmatched. Germline V gene lookup returns CDR1 SGHRS and CDR2 YFSETQ. The CDR3 runs to 14 residues. The CDR3 sequence: CASSFGTALYEQYF. The CDR3, as DNA: TGCGCCAGCAGCTTCGGGACAGCCCTCTACGAGCAGTACTTC.

The chain links TRBV19 to TRBJ1-4; D unclear. Trimming removed 3 bases at V and 8 bases at J, with 7 bases between. Germline CDR1 and CDR2: LNHDA and SQIVND (reference sequence). This CDR3 comprises 12 residues. This CDR3 reads CASSIGREKLFF. The CDR3 bases are TGTGCCAGTAGTATTGGACGGGAAAAACTGTTTTTT.

This chain joins TRBV28 and TRBJ2-1; no reliable D call. Germline V gene data show CDR1 as MDHEN and CDR2 as SYDVKM. Trimming cost V 3 bases and J 4 bases, with 10 bases left between them. The CDR3 length is 14 residues. DNA for the CDR3: TGTGCCAGCAGTTTTCGCGGTAATTACAATGAGCAGTTCTTC. It is translated as CASSFRGNYNEQFF.

The V gene is TRBV9, the J gene TRBJ2-2; 7 bases are a match to TRBD2. There are 17 residues in the CDR3. With V trimmed by 3 bases and J by 7 bases, 15 bases remained unmatched. Germline lookup yields CDR1 SGDLS and CDR2 YYNGEE. The CDR3 spells CASSDVGGPHSGGELFF. DNA of the CDR3: TGTGCCAGCAGCGATGTGGGAGGGCCCCACTCTGGCGGGGAGCTGTTTTTT.

The V gene is TRBV4-3, the J gene TRBJ1-6, with a possible D match to TRBD1 (5 bases). Germline lookup yields CDR1 LGHNA and CDR2 YSLEER. The CDR3 consists of 16 residues. V gave up 3 bases and J gave up 10 bases, with 19 bases separating them. This chain's CDR3 is CASSQARAGWESPLHF. CDR3 sequence (DNA): TGCGCCAGCAGCCAGGCGAGGGCAGGGTGGGAATCACCCCTCCACTTT.

CDR3 nucleotides: TGCGCCAGCAGACCTGAGACAGGGCAGAACACTGAAGCTTTCTTT. It translates to CASRPETGQNTEAFF. This chain links TRBV5-1 with TRBJ1-1, with 7 bases identical to TRBD1. The V gene's germline CDR1 is SGHRS and CDR2 YFSETQ. The CDR3 length is 15 residues. V lost 5 bases and J lost 1; bases outside the gene matches: 8.

The chain links TRBV30 to TRBJ1-4, with a tentative D call TRBD1 (5 bases). The CDR3 has 13 residues. Germline V gives CDR1 GTSNPN, CDR2 SVGIG (reference sequence). V gave up 3 bases and J gave up 4 bases, with 9 bases separating them. The CDR3 DNA sequence: TGTGCCTGGAGGGGACGGATTAATGAAAAACTGTTTTTT. It is translated as CAWRGRINEKLFF.

This clone has a single count. The chain has TRBV7-6 and TRBJ1-2; D is unresolved. The germline V gene has CDR1 SGHVS and CDR2 FNYEAQ. Trimming took off 1 base at V and 6 bases at J, with 6 bases between the two ends. The CDR3 runs 12 residues. CDR3 nucleotide sequence: TGTGCCAGCAGCTTAGATGGAAATGGCTACACCTTC. Translation: CASSLDGNGYTF.

The chain has TRBV7-6 and TRBJ2-5, with D unclear. Between the trimmed V and J ends, which lost 6 bases and 3 bases, there was a span of 17 bases. The CDR3 has 15 amino acids. CDR1 SGHVS and CDR2 FNYEAQ come from the germline V gene. The CDR3 region is CASSQTAIRKETQYF. CDR3 nucleotides: TGTGCCAGCAGTCAGACGGCGATCAGGAAAGAGACCCAGTACTTC.

The chain links TRBV11-3 to TRBJ2-1; 7 nucleotides line up with TRBD2. This CDR3 spans 16 amino acids. Trimming cost V 1 base and J 4 bases; bases outside gene matches: 7. From germline, CDR1 is SGHNT and CDR2 YENEEA. The CDR3, as DNA: TGTGCCAGCAGCTTAGGGTTGAGCGGGGTGTACAATGAGCAGTTCTTC. Protein sequence: CASSLGLSGVYNEQFF.